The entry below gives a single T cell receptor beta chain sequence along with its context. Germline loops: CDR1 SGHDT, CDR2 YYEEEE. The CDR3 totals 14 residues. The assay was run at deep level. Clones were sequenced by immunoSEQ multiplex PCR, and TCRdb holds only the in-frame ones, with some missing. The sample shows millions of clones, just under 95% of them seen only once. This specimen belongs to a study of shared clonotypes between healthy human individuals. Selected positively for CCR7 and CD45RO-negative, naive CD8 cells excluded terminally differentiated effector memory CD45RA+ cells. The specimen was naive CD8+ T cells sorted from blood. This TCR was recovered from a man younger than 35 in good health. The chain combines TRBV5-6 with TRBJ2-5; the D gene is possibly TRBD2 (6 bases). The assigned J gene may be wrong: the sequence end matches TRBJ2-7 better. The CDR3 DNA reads TGTGCCAGCAGCTTGGGTCTAGCGATCTACGAGCAGTACTTC. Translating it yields CASSLGLAIYEQYF.